These 31 T cell receptor beta chains came from one sample sequenced in a study of T cell clonotyping in hematopoietic cell transplantation. Time point: recipient sample about 28 days before transplant, after cytoreduction. The repertoire was sequenced with immunoSEQ multiplex PCR; TCRdb's copy has only in-frame clones and lacks some. The table shows 30,000 or so clones, with approximately 80% occurring only once. Sequenced material: peripheral blood mononuclear cells, taken before stem cell transplant. The receptors were sampled from a woman in her twenties or thirties with chronic myeloid leukemia. Some clones in this sample may be carry-over from other donors' samples.

The chain employs TRBV7-2 and TRBJ2-5; 8 bases match TRBD2. This CDR3 comprises 16 residues. V trimming: 5 bases; J trimming: 5 bases; junction bases outside the gene matches: 13. CDR1 and CDR2 from the germline V gene are SGHTA and FQGNSA. DNA for the CDR3: TGTGCCAGCAGCCGGCTGAGACGGGGGGGCGGGGAGACCCAGTACTTC. It codes for CASSRLRRGGGETQYF.

The chain employs TRBV6-1 and TRBJ2-7; possibly TRBD1 or TRBD2 for D (5 bases each). Germline V lookup: CDR1 MNHNS, CDR2 SASEGT. Trimming stripped 1 base from V and 5 bases from J, with 9 bases between. The CDR3 length is 13 residues. CDR3 region: CASSEGDHNEQYV. CDR3 nucleotide sequence: TGTGCCAGCAGTGAAGGGGACCATAACGAGCAGTACGTC.

The rearrangement uses TRBV7-3 and TRBJ1-1, with a possible D match to TRBD1 (6 bases). The CDR3 is made up of 13 amino acids. Germline V gene lookup returns CDR1 SGHTA and CDR2 FQGTGA. V was cut by 3 bases and J by 5 bases, with 10 bases left in between. CDR3 residues: CASSFDRTTEAFF. For the CDR3, the DNA is TGTGCCAGCAGCTTCGACAGGACAACTGAAGCTTTCTTT.

The rearrangement links TRBV9 to TRBJ2-7, with D possibly matching TRBD1 (6 bases). Germline-derived CDR1 and CDR2 are SGDLS and YYNGEE. Between the trimmed V and J ends, which lost 2 bases and 0 bases, there was a span of 9 bases. This CDR3 has 14 amino acids. The CDR3 spells CASSVQGSSYEQYF. CDR3 in DNA: TGTGCCAGCAGCGTTCAGGGGAGCTCCTACGAGCAGTACTTC. Using reference TRBV9 and TRBJ2-7 for the parts outside the CDR3, the full variable domain is DSGVTQTPKHLITATGQRVTLRCSPRSGDLSVYWYQQSLDQGLQFLIQYYNGEERAKGNILERFSAQQFPDLHSELNLSSLELGDSALYFCASSVQGSSYEQYFGPGTRLTVT.

A few counts support this clone. The V gene is TRBV18, the J gene TRBJ2-5, with TRBD1 identical over 7 bases. The CDR3 runs 16 residues. V was pared by 5 bases and J by 1 base, with 10 bases of the junction left unmatched. Germline V gives CDR1 KGHSH, CDR2 LQKENI. The CDR3 DNA reads TGTGCCAGCTCAGCTTTAGACAGGGCCTTCCAAGAGACCCAGTACTTC. The encoded protein is CASSALDRAFQETQYF. The full variable domain, its missing parts supplied by reference TRBV18 and TRBJ2-5, is NAGVMQNPRHLVRRRGQEARLRCSPMKGHSHVYWYRQLPEEGLKFMVYLQKENIIDESGMPKERFSAEFPKEGPSILRIQQVVRGDSAAYFCASSALDRAFQETQYFGPGTRLLVL.

V and J are TRBV18 and TRBJ2-7; a possible D gene is TRBD2 (6 bases). V was clipped by 6 bases and J by 6 bases, with 9 bases between them. CDR1 and CDR2 from the germline V gene are KGHSH and LQKENI. This CDR3 is built from 11 residues. DNA for the CDR3: TGTGCCAGCTCCTTGGGGGGCGAGCAGTACTTC. Amino acids: CASSLGGEQYF.

The V and J genes are TRBV30 and TRBJ2-3; a possible D gene is TRBD1 (5 bases). V was pared by 4 bases and J by 8 bases, with 16 bases between. The CDR3 has 13 residues. Germline CDR1 is GTSNPN and CDR2 is SVGIG (reference sequence). CDR3 DNA: TGTGCCTGGAATAGGGGTGGAACGGCTACGCAGTATTTT. Protein product: CAWNRGGTATQYF.

V and J are TRBV4-1 and TRBJ2-1; tentatively, D is TRBD2 (5 bases). The germline gives CDR1 MGHRA, CDR2 YSYEKL. There are 12 residues in the CDR3. Trimming shortened V by 1 base and J by 8 bases, and 6 bases separated the two germline ends. The CDR3 loop reads CASSQVGDEQFF. In DNA form, the CDR3 reads TGCGCCAGCAGCCAAGTGGGAGATGAGCAGTTCTTC.

The J gene is TRBJ2-2, the V gene TRBV6-1; D gene unclear. CDR1 is MNHNS, CDR2 SASEGT, per germline. The V end lost 6 bases, the J end lost 5 bases, and 10 bases lay between the germline ends. The CDR3 runs to 13 residues. The chain's CDR3 is CASSETSTGELFF. The CDR3 coding sequence is TGTGCCAGCAGCGAAACTTCAACCGGGGAGCTGTTTTTT.

The genes are TRBV5-1 and TRBJ2-2, with D unclear. V lost 1 base, J lost 1 base, and 8 bases lay in between. CDR1 SGHRS and CDR2 YFSETQ come from the germline V gene. This CDR3 contains 15 residues. The CDR3 DNA reads as TGCGCCAGCAGCTTGTCGAACAGGAACACCGGGGAGCTGTTTTTT. Translation gives CASSLSNRNTGELFF.

The gene calls are TRBV5-5 and TRBJ2-2, with 7 bases that match TRBD1. CDR1 SGHKS and CDR2 YYEKEE come from the germline V gene (reference sequence). V lost 2 bases to trimming and J lost 4 bases; unmatched junction nucleotides: 11. This CDR3 spans 17 amino acids. The CDR3: CASSLLAGGLVTGELFF. CDR3 sequence (DNA): TGTGCCAGCAGCTTACTCGCAGGGGGATTAGTCACCGGGGAGCTGTTTTTT.

The chain joins TRBV30 to TRBJ1-4, with D unclear. The V end was cut by 2 bases, the J end by 8 bases, with 18 bases between. Germline lookup yields CDR1 GTSNPN and CDR2 SVGIG (reference sequence). The CDR3 extends over 15 amino acids. The CDR3 sequence: CAWSKEERVDEKLFF. CDR3 DNA sequence: TGTGCCTGGAGTAAGGAAGAACGAGTTGACGAAAAACTGTTTTTT.

The rearrangement links TRBV29-1 to TRBJ1-1, with D unclear. The length of the CDR3 is 12 residues. V was pared by 5 bases and J by 3 bases, with 10 bases between. Germline V gives CDR1 SQVTM, CDR2 ANQGSEA. CDR3 region: CSVLVLDTEAFF. The CDR3 region has the DNA TGCAGCGTTCTAGTTTTGGACACTGAAGCTTTCTTT.

This clone was detected only a few times. The V gene is TRBV18, the J gene TRBJ2-3, with 7 bases fitting TRBD2. The CDR3 totals 15 residues. Germline lookup yields CDR1 KGHSH and CDR2 LQKENI. The V segment lost 2 bases and the J segment 4 bases; nucleotides outside the gene matches: 6. CDR3 in DNA: TGTGCCAGCTCACCATCAGCGGGGCTGGCAGATACGCAGTATTTT. Residues: CASSPSAGLADTQYF.

The rearrangement links TRBV30 to TRBJ1-2, with TRBD1 matching 8 bases. CDR3 length equals 15 residues. Trimming removed 4 bases from V and 7 bases from J; junction bases left unmatched: 14. Germline CDR1 is GTSNPN and CDR2 is SVGIG (reference sequence). The CDR3 here is CAWKDLWTGISGYTF. CDR3 sequence (DNA): TGTGCCTGGAAGGACCTTTGGACAGGGATTTCTGGCTACACCTTC. Supplemented by reference TRBV30 and TRBJ1-2, the full variable domain reads SQTIHQWPATLVQPVGSPLSLECTVEGTSNPNLYWYRQAAGRGLQLLFYSVGIGQISSEVPQNLSASRPQDRQFILSSKKLLLSDSGFYLCAWKDLWTGISGYTFGSGTRLTVV.

V is TRBV4-2 and J is TRBJ2-5; 15 nucleotides align to TRBD2. The CDR3 length is 19 residues. V trimming: 3 bases; J trimming: 4 bases; junction bases outside the gene matches: 12. CDR1 and CDR2 (germline): LGHNA, YNFKEQ. In DNA, the CDR3 is TGTGCCAGCAGCCACCATCCCGGACTAGCGGGGGGGGAGGGAGAGACCCAGTACTTC. Encoded protein: CASSHHPGLAGGEGETQYF.

This clone has a handful of counts. The rearrangement links TRBV29-1 to TRBJ1-1, with TRBD1 as a possible D gene (5 bases). Germline V lookup: CDR1 SQVTM, CDR2 ANQGSEA. Trimming cost V 7 bases and J 6 bases, with 12 bases left between them. The CDR3 totals 11 residues. CDR3 DNA sequence: TGCAGCGCCCCGTGGGGGGCTGAAGCTTTCTTT. Its protein product is CSAPWGAEAFF.

The chain joins TRBV6-5 to TRBJ1-1, with a possible D match to TRBD1 (6 bases). Germline CDR1 MNHEY, CDR2 SVGAGI. The V and J ends lost 0 bases and 8 bases respectively, with 16 bases between them. The CDR3 has 15 residues. CDR3 nucleotides: TGTGCCAGCAGTTACTCCGAAGGACAGTTGAACGAAGCTTTCTTT. Its translation is CASSYSEGQLNEAFF.

This clone came up once. The chain links TRBV6-6 to TRBJ1-1; unclear D gene. Germline-derived CDR1 and CDR2 are MNHNY and SVGAGI (reference sequence). The CDR3 is 9 amino acids. V was shortened by 2 bases and J by 12 bases, with 4 bases between the two germline ends. In nucleotides, the CDR3 is TGTGCCAGCAGTTACCAGCCTTTCTTT. It codes for CASSYQPFF.

This clone has a single count. The chain employs TRBV5-6 and TRBJ2-1; a weak D match, TRBD2 (5 bases). Looked up from germline, CDR1 is SGHDT and CDR2 is YYEEEE. The CDR3 contains 16 residues. The germline V and J ends were trimmed by 6 bases and 6 bases, with 22 bases remaining between them. CDR3 DNA sequence: TGTGCCAGCATCTACCAACGGGCGGTACGGGGCAATGAGCAGTTCTTC. Translating gives CASIYQRAVRGNEQFF.

The genes are TRBV2 and TRBJ1-5, with 9 nucleotides matching TRBD1. Per the germline V gene, CDR1 is SNHLY and CDR2 is FYNNEI. CDR3 length: 17 amino acids. The ends lost 5 bases at V and 5 bases at J; junction bases unmatched: 13. The CDR3 region is CASSLLPDRGSYQPQHF. The CDR3 nucleotides are TGTGCCAGCAGTTTACTCCCGGACAGGGGAAGCTATCAGCCCCAGCATTTT.

This clone was seen more than once but under ten times. The V call is TRBV15, the J call TRBJ2-5, with a weak D call TRBD1 (6 bases). Deletions cut 2 bases from V and 3 bases from J, with 10 bases between. Germline lookup yields CDR1 LNHNV and CDR2 YYDKDF (reference sequence). This CDR3 is 14 amino acids long. The CDR3 protein is CATSRPHREETQYF. The CDR3 DNA reads TGTGCCACCAGCAGACCACACAGGGAAGAGACCCAGTACTTC.

The chain employs TRBV6-5 and TRBJ2-5; maybe TRBD2 (6 bases). Germline loops: CDR1 MNHEY, CDR2 SVGAGI. The V end lost 7 bases, the J end lost 2 bases, and 14 bases lay between the germline ends. The CDR3 runs to 14 residues. The CDR3 loop is CASKSAGPQETQYF. CDR3 coding DNA: TGTGCCAGCAAATCCGCGGGGCCACAAGAGACCCAGTACTTC.

J is TRBJ2-2 and V is TRBV6-5; no firm D call. The CDR3 sequence is 14 residues long. V lost 2 bases to trimming and J lost 4 bases, with 8 bases between them. CDR1 MNHEY and CDR2 SVGAGI come from the germline V gene. CDR3 loop: CASSYTLGTGELFF. The CDR3 DNA reads as TGTGCCAGCAGTTACACCTTGGGCACCGGGGAGCTGTTTTTT.

The V and J genes are TRBV10-3 and TRBJ1-3; D not certain. The CDR3 consists of 16 residues. Germline CDR1 is ENHRY and CDR2 is SYGVKD. Trimming stripped 3 bases from V and 0 bases from J, with 12 bases between. CDR3 sequence: CAISDFVYSSGNTIYF. The CDR3 DNA is TGTGCCATCAGTGACTTCGTATATTCCTCTGGAAACACCATATATTTT.

The rearrangement joins TRBV29-1 to TRBJ1-1, with 7 bases matching TRBD1. CDR3 length: 13 residues. The germline V gene has CDR1 SQVTM and CDR2 ANQGSEA. V lost 7 bases, J lost 1 base, and 6 bases stayed unmatched. In DNA form, the CDR3 reads TGCAGCGGTGGGGGGGACAGGAACACTGAAGCTTTCTTT. It encodes CSGGGDRNTEAFF.

This clone was picked up one time. The V call is TRBV6-5, the J call TRBJ1-1, with no clear D. Between the trimmed V and J ends, which lost 6 bases and 8 bases, there was a span of 13 bases. Germline CDR1 MNHEY, CDR2 SVGAGI. The CDR3 has 12 residues. In DNA form, the CDR3 reads TGTGCCAGCAGACAAGGCCCAAGGGAAGCTTTCTTT. This codes for CASRQGPREAFF.

The chain recombines TRBV21-1 with TRBJ2-7; the table gives TRBD1 as D, unverified against the DNA. TRBV21-1 is a pseudogene. This CDR3 contains 13 residues. The CDR3 DNA reads as TGTGCCAGCGCCAAAGGGACAGCCTACGAGCAGTACGTC. Its translation: CASAKGTAYEQYV.

The chain employs TRBV9 and TRBJ1-1; 11 positions agree with TRBD1. There are 18 residues in the CDR3. Germline loops: CDR1 SGDLS, CDR2 YYNGEE. The ends lost 3 bases at V and 3 bases at J; junction bases unmatched: 13. CDR3 protein: CASSGWTGGPARHTEAFF. The CDR3 coding sequence is TGTGCCAGCAGCGGATGGACAGGGGGCCCCGCAAGGCACACTGAAGCTTTCTTT.

The gene calls are TRBV21-1 and TRBJ1-4; the table calls TRBD1, which could not be checked here. TRBV21-1 is tagged as a pseudogene. This CDR3 contains 16 residues. The CDR3: CASSSPTVPFNEKLFF. The CDR3 DNA follows: TGTGCCAGCAGCAGCCCCACAGTACCGTTTAATGAAAAACTGTTTTTT.

The V gene is TRBV5-5, the J gene TRBJ2-7, with D perhaps being TRBD1 or TRBD2 (6 bases each). V dropped 1 base and J dropped 7 bases, with 12 bases sitting between them. The CDR3 runs 13 residues. Looked up from germline, CDR1 is SGHKS and CDR2 is YYEKEE (reference sequence). CDR3 sequence: CASSLSGEVEQYV. The DNA of the CDR3 is TGTGCCAGCAGCTTGTCAGGGGAGGTAGAGCAGTACGTC.